This is a list of T cell receptor beta chains from one sample in a study of Graves' ophthalmopathy and Graves' hyperthyroidism. TCRdb reanalysed the multiplex PCR reads using MiXCR and keeps one entry per CDR3 protein. In the table there are 400,000 or so distinct CDR3 sequences, roughly 15% of which are singletons. Sequencing used peripheral blood. These receptors were collected from a woman aged 18-29 years with stable Graves' hyperthyroidism. Both conserved end residues are part of each CDR3. The D gene is left open where the match is weak. The listing skips clone size in some rows; elsewhere it reads once, few, many or a size class.

clone_size d_call cdr3_length j_call v_call cdr3_aa cdr3_nt
few TRBD1 14 TRBJ1-6 TRBV7-3 CASSSQGDGSHLHF TGTGCCAGCAGCTCACAGGGGGACGGTTCACACCTCCACTTT
- TRBD1 13 TRBJ1-5 TRBV12-3/TRBV12-4 CAGEDRGSQPQHF TGTGCCGGGGAAGACAGGGGGAGTCAGCCCCAGCATTTT
many TRBD1 14 TRBJ1-2 TRBV5-5 CASSLDRGFDGYTF TGTGCCAGCAGCTTGGACAGGGGGTTTGATGGCTACACCTTC
many - 15 TRBJ2-5 TRBV2 CANTPWNTPPETQYF TGTGCCAACACCCCGTGGAACACTCCTCCCGAGACCCAGTACTTC
many TRBD1 13 TRBJ1-1 TRBV12-3/TRBV12-4 CASSLGQGEGAFF TGTGCCAGCAGTTTGGGACAGGGGGAGGGAGCTTTCTTT
few - 10 TRBJ2-5 TRBV28 CASSSKTQYF TGTGCCAGCAGTTCGAAGACCCAGTACTTC
many - 13 TRBJ2-5 TRBV6-1 CASREGARETQYF TGTGCCAGCAGGGAGGGGGCGCGAGAGACCCAGTACTTC
many - 13 TRBJ1-2 TRBV27 CASSLIGFGGYTF TGTGCCAGCAGTTTAATAGGATTTGGAGGCTACACCTTC
- - 11 TRBJ1-1 TRBV7-2 CASSFRGLAFF TGTGCCAGCAGCTTTCGGGGCCTGGCTTTCTTT
many - 15 TRBJ2-7 TRBV2 CASSEALGGSYEQYF TGTGCCAGCAGTGAAGCGCTGGGGGGCTCGTACGAGCAGTACTTC
many - 12 TRBJ2-4 TRBV7-9 CASSAAQGVKYF TGTGCCAGCAGCGCCGCACAGGGTGTGAAGTACTTC
many TRBD2 15 TRBJ2-5 TRBV9 CASSANSGGRETQYF TGTGCCAGCAGCGCGAATAGCGGGGGGAGAGAGACCCAGTACTTC
few - 13 TRBJ2-7 TRBV20-1 CSARGQGGDEQYF TGCAGTGCTAGGGGCCAAGGGGGGGACGAGCAGTACTTC
many - 14 TRBJ1-1 TRBV7-9 CASSLDRSVTEAFF TGTGCCAGCAGCCTTGACAGGTCCGTCACTGAAGCTTTCTTT
many - 17 TRBJ1-6 TRBV11-2 CASSLASGGWGGSPLHF TGTGCCAGCAGCTTAGCCTCCGGGGGGTGGGGAGGTTCACCCCTCCACTTT
few - 14 TRBJ2-7 TRBV18 CASSPLVQTDEQYF TGTGCCAGCTCACCACTCGTACAGACGGACGAGCAGTACTTC
many TRBD1 15 TRBJ1-2 TRBV3-1 CASSQSPGQVGSYTF TGTGCCAGCAGCCAATCCCCCGGACAGGTCGGAAGCTACACCTTC
few - 11 TRBJ1-1 TRBV7-9 CASIAITEAFF TGTGCCAGCATTGCGATCACTGAAGCTTTCTTT
- TRBD2 15 TRBJ2-5 TRBV6-1 CASVMTGGPVETQYF TGTGCCAGCGTAATGACGGGGGGACCCGTAGAGACCCAGTACTTC
many - 13 TRBJ1-1 TRBV6-2/TRBV6-3 CASSARVDREAFF TGTGCCAGCAGTGCAAGAGTTGACAGGGAAGCTTTCTTT
many - 16 TRBJ1-2 TRBV12-3/TRBV12-4 CASSQGVRAPGHGYTF TGTGCCAGCAGTCAGGGAGTGAGGGCCCCGGGACATGGCTACACCTTC
many TRBD1 14 TRBJ2-7 TRBV19 CASSIEDRVYEQYF TGTGCCAGTAGTATTGAGGACAGGGTCTACGAGCAGTACTTC
many - 15 TRBJ2-7 TRBV6-1 CASSPPGARYYEQYF TGTGCCAGCAGCCCTCCGGGGGCGAGGTATTACGAGCAGTACTTC
many - 13 TRBJ1-3 TRBV5-1 CASSPTGSNTIYF TGCGCCAGCAGCCCGACAGGTTCCAACACCATATATTTT
many - 13 TRBJ1-5 TRBV19 CASSWAENQPQHF TGTGCCAGTAGTTGGGCAGAGAATCAGCCCCAGCATTTT
few TRBD1 17 TRBJ1-5 TRBV18 CASSKDRGRWSNQPQHF TGTGCCAGCTCGAAGGACAGGGGCCGTTGGAGCAATCAGCCCCAGCATTTT
- TRBD1 14 TRBJ1-1 TRBV29-1 CSVTAGGRRTEAFF TGCAGCGTTACCGCAGGGGGGCGACGAACTGAAGCTTTCTTT
many - 14 TRBJ1-1 TRBV5-6 CASSWRTRNTEAFF TGTGCCAGCAGCTGGCGAACGAGGAACACTGAAGCTTTCTTT
many TRBD1 13 TRBJ1-2 TRBV29-1 CSVKGTVNYGYTF TGCAGCGTGAAGGGGACAGTTAACTATGGCTACACCTTC
many - 12 TRBJ2-5 TRBV11-2 CASTPSRETQYF TGTGCCAGCACCCCTTCGAGGGAGACCCAGTACTTC
- TRBD1 12 TRBJ1-1 TRBV6-9 CASSAQGAEAFF TGTGCCAGCAGCGCACAGGGGGCGGAAGCTTTCTTT
many TRBD1 15 TRBJ1-1 TRBV29-1 CSVAVGGGVGTEAFF TGCAGCGTCGCCGTTGGAGGGGGCGTTGGAACTGAAGCTTTCTTT
- - 15 TRBJ2-4 TRBV6-1 CASSDLGGAKNIKYF TGTGCCAGCAGTGACTTAGGAGGAGCCAAAAACATTAAGTACTTC
many - 13 TRBJ1-2 TRBV15 CATSTRGNYGYTF TGTGCCACCAGCACCCGGGGCAACTATGGCTACACCTTC
- TRBD2 20 TRBJ2-5 TRBV11-1 CASSYPPDPMERGGGETQYF TGTGCCAGCAGCTACCCCCCGGACCCTATGGAGCGGGGGGGCGGGGAGACCCAGTACTTC
once - 17 TRBJ2-2 TRBV24-1 CATSDSTAFVSSGELFF TGTGCCACCAGTGATTCGACCGCTTTCGTATCGTCCGGGGAGCTGTTTTTT
many - 13 TRBJ1-2 TRBV11-2 CASSQDRSYGYTF TGTGCCAGCAGCCAAGACAGGAGTTATGGCTACACCTTC
few - 13 TRBJ1-2 TRBV3-1 CASTSSRADGYTF TGTGCCAGCACCTCAAGCAGGGCGGATGGCTACACCTTC
- TRBD1 15 TRBJ2-7 TRBV4-1 CASSQETGGAYEQYF TGCGCCAGCAGCCAAGAGACAGGGGGGGCCTACGAGCAGTACTTC
many - 12 TRBJ1-5 TRBV7-8 CASAPGNQPQHF TGTGCCAGCGCCCCGGGCAATCAGCCCCAGCATTTT
few - 14 TRBJ1-1 TRBV9 CASSPQWVGAEAFF TGTGCCAGCAGCCCACAATGGGTAGGGGCTGAAGCTTTCTTT
many - 14 TRBJ1-1 TRBV7-4 CASRSPTHSTEAFF TGTGCCAGCAGATCGCCAACCCACAGCACTGAAGCTTTCTTT
many - 13 TRBJ1-5 TRBV2 CASRWESRQPQHF TGTGCCAGCAGATGGGAGTCCCGGCAGCCCCAGCATTTT
once - 14 TRBJ2-5 TRBV6-2/TRBV6-3 CASSLAGWKETQYF TGTGCCAGCAGTCTGGCAGGGTGGAAAGAGACCCAGTACTTC
many - 13 TRBJ2-5 TRBV2 CASSEGRRGTQYF TGTGCCAGCAGTGAAGGCAGAAGAGGGACCCAGTACTTC
few TRBD1 19 TRBJ2-3 TRBV28 CASSFLNPGQGLSTDTQYF TGTGCCAGCAGTTTCCTTAACCCCGGACAGGGCCTGAGCACAGATACGCAGTATTTT